This T cell receptor beta chain was profiled in a study of blood T cell repertoires in COVID-19. Study background: Acute and convalescent COVID-19 samples came from the United States, Italy and Spain.

TCRdb keeps only in-frame clones here, not all; method: immunoSEQ multiplex PCR. The repertoire includes fewer than 350,000 clones, approximately 90% of them detected once, and approximately 2.5% sits in the top ten. This receptor was obtained from a woman aged 40 to 55 with acute COVID-19. The source material was PBMCs or T cells enriched from blood (not recorded which).

The CDR3 here is CASSQIAREQYF. The CDR3 DNA sequence: TGTGCCAGCAGCCAAATAGCTCGCGAGCAGTACTTC. The chain recombines TRBV3-1 (or the pseudogene TRBV3-2) with TRBJ2-7; D uncertain. The CDR3 is 12 residues long. CDR1 LGHDT and CDR2 YNNKEL come from the germline V gene (reference sequence). Trimming took 2 bases from V and 6 from J, leaving 8 bases between them.